This TCR beta chain derives from a study of shared clonotypes between healthy human individuals (dated by TCRdb to between 2020 and 2021). With respect to the entire study: Three men and a couple of women, aged 18 to 49 years, made up the cohort. To estimate repertoire size and how much clonotypes are shared between individuals, the study performed deep sequencing of blood TCR repertoires from roughly five healthy adults. Different laboratories and diverse techniques were used to prepare libraries and sequence TCR repertoires, to increase sequencing depth and limit assay-specific biases. Leukapheresis yielded between about 0.9 and 9 billion PBMCs per donor. For each donor, three plates each were used for CD4 naive and CD4 memory, two plates were used for CD8 naive, and one plate was used for CD8 memory. On the study overall, not on this receptor specifically: Rarefaction of sorted-subset datasets indicated incomplete sequencing despite the large sequencing depth. Larger estimated clonotype richness was generally found for naive subsets than for memory subsets. Because the study included a small number of donors, the genetic and exposure-history diversity represented was limited. Sampling was limited to blood, and TCR repertoires in tissue likely differ from TCR repertoires in blood. Higher generation probabilities were observed for clonotypes shared by all four sorted-subset donors than for non-shared clonotypes. Across a handful of donors, around 5% of naive CD4, approximately 3.5% of naive CD8, 2% to 2.5% of memory CD4, and about 0.44% of memory CD8 clonotypes were shared. Based on pairwise subsampling, the degree of clonotype sharing among donors was expected to be affected by sequencing depth.

TCR CDR3 regions were amplified from genomic DNA by multiplex PCR using the deep immunoSEQ assay. For each cell subset, the extracted genomic DNA was distributed evenly across all wells of several immunoSEQ 96-well plates, and each plate served as one replicate. For sorted subsets, around 200 ng genomic DNA, equal to tens of thousands of T cell genomes, was loaded into each replicate PCR. Purified libraries were measured with a Qubit 3.0 fluorometer, size-checked on a Bioanalyzer 2100, and measured again with the KAPA Library Quantification kit. A separate single-read 150-cycle Illumina NextSeq 550 flow cell was used to sequence each immunoSEQ 96-well plate. The published analysis was carried out like this. Because only junctional sequences without quality scores were contained in the immunoSEQ output, filtering matching that applied to full-length reads could not be performed. Sequences were annotated with PyIR, a Python wrapper for IgBLAST v1.9, using IMGT germline references to assign V/J genes and CDR3. Any read was removed if the V/J assignment was weak (E-value above 1e-6), the CDR3 was missing, or the read contained stop codons, out-of-frame junctions, or ambiguous translated residues. V3J clonotypes were defined as sequences sharing an identical inferred V gene, J gene, and CDR3 amino acid sequence. The percentage overlap between two repertoires was calculated by dividing the number of shared unique clonotypes by the size of the smaller repertoire. Repertoire richness was assessed with RTK rarefaction, the Chao1 estimator, and Recon v2.1 estimates of unobserved clonotypes. For all TCRbeta clonotypes obtained by the gDNA method from a few donors, generation probabilities were computed with OLGA. TCRdb mirrors the immuneACCESS table, restricted to in-frame sequences. Some clones are absent from its copies; in checked studies, under half trace to an unresolved V gene, and the reason for the others is unknown. That table supplies the V and J calls and clone size; D and trimming were determined from the DNA. This sample gives roughly 200,000 clones in total; approximately 60% of them show up just once. The leading ten clones occupy about 10% of the sample.

The donors were healthy, HIV-negative adults who had no recently reported acute infections or vaccinations. Every donor was a Caucasian adult living in Nashville, Tennessee, USA. CD4+ T cells were enriched through magnetic negative selection, after which naive cells were positively selected on CD45RA and the remaining negative fraction served as the memory subset. After blood collection by leukapheresis, PBMCs were isolated using Ficoll-Histopaque density gradient centrifugation and then cryopreserved in the vapor phase of liquid nitrogen. Analytical flow cytometry was used to check the purity and quantity of each magnetically sorted T cell population. From each sorted fraction, genomic DNA was isolated and quantified by UV absorbance on a Nanodrop 2000c. V sheds 6 bases and J sheds 4 bases, leaving 12 bases between their ends. The CDR3 measures 14 amino acids from cysteine to phenylalanine. Just CDR3 DNA is preserved here, 42 bases in frame from base 1. CDR1 is given as WSHSY and CDR2 as SAAADI, both from the germline V gene.

About this clone itself: The antigen it binds to is not known. No base qualities exist here, and no much larger clone lies one base off it.

The chain employs TRBV10-2 and TRBJ2-2; 5 matching bases give a weak D call of TRBD1. The sequence was collected from a man aged 25 to 45 in good health. The sample consisted of memory CD4+ T cells sorted from blood. The cell subset or site label here, explained by the study, means: CD45RA-negative fraction. The nucleotide sequence reads as follows: TGCGCCAGCAGACTTCCAGGGTTCACCGGGGAGCTGTTTTTT. Translated, this gives CASRLPGFTGELFF.